The 12 T cell receptor beta chains reported below all come from one sample, sequenced in a study of sequential checkpoint blockade in melanoma. Stated treatment: randomized to nivolumab then ipilimumab (arm A) or the reverse (arm B). TCRdb keeps only in-frame clones here, not all; method: immunoSEQ multiplex PCR. The sample includes around 18,000 clones, 70% to 75% seen only once; the top ten take 30% to 35%. This specimen was CD8+ T cells sorted from blood (inferred from file names), taken from a patient given nivolumab and ipilimumab in sequence. The receptors come from a human donor with melanoma.

For this clone: An end of the junction differs from the germline gene, which may be a read error. This sample includes further DNA sequences coding for the same CDR3. CDR3 nucleotides: TGCGCCAGCAGCGAGTCCCGGACTAGCGGAGTGCAGTATTTT. Translated: CASSESRTSGVQYF. This sequence joins TRBV10-1 and TRBJ2-3; TRBD2 aligns across 10 bases. The germline V gene has CDR1 WNHNN and CDR2 SYGVQD (reference sequence). The CDR3 runs 14 residues.

The V and J genes are TRBV25-1 and TRBJ1-3; 8 bases are shared with TRBD1. The CDR3 has 16 amino acids. With 3 bases clipped from V and 0 bases from J, the junction kept 4 bases outside the gene matches. Germline-derived CDR1 and CDR2 are MGHDK and SYGVNS. In DNA form, the CDR3 reads TGTGCCAGCAGTGACCGGGACAGGCCCTCTGGAAACACCATATATTTT. It encodes CASSDRDRPSGNTIYF.

This clone showed up just a few times. V usage is TRBV15 and J usage is TRBJ2-3; 10 bases align to TRBD2. Germline CDR1 reads LNHNV; CDR2 reads YYDKDF (reference sequence). This CDR3 has 16 amino acids. V gave up 0 bases and J gave up 4 bases; unmatched junction bases: 4. CDR3 bases: TGTGCCACCAGCAGAGACGTAGCGGGGGGCCCAGATACGCAGTATTTT. It yields the protein CATSRDVAGGPDTQYF.

The J gene is TRBJ1-2, the V gene TRBV7-2, with no clear D. V gave up 0 bases and J gave up 7 bases, with 9 bases separating them. This CDR3 has 13 amino acids. CDR1 and CDR2 from the germline V gene are SGHTA and FQGNSA. The CDR3, as DNA: TGTGCCAGCAGCTTAGCGCCAGGCCCTGGCTACACCTTC. Translated, it gives CASSLAPGPGYTF.

The chain links TRBV4-2 to TRBJ2-7; tentative D call: TRBD2 (7 bases). Trimming shortened V by 0 bases and J by 3 bases, and 15 bases separated the two germline ends. The CDR3 totals 16 residues. Germline lookup yields CDR1 LGHNA and CDR2 YNFKEQ. The DNA for the CDR3 is TGTGCCAGCAGCCAAGATAGAGGAGGGGGGGGCTACGAGCAGTACTTC. It yields the protein CASSQDRGGGGYEQYF.

The chain is built from TRBV13 and TRBJ2-7; 9 bases line up with TRBD2. This CDR3 region has 13 residues. The V gene's germline CDR1 is PRHDT and CDR2 FYEKMQ (reference sequence). V was pared by 3 bases and J by 7 bases, with 4 bases of the junction left unmatched. In DNA form, the CDR3 reads TGTGCCAGCAGCTTGGCGGGGGGGCAAGAGCAGTACTTC. It is translated as CASSLAGGQEQYF.

Here the CDR3 DNA reads TGCGCCAGCAGCCAAGTTAGCGGCGGGCAGATGAACACTGAAGCTTTCTTT. This codes for CASSQVSGGQMNTEAFF. The V call is TRBV4-1, the J call TRBJ1-1; no reliable D call. Trimming cost V 1 base and J 0 bases, with 15 bases left between them. Germline V gene sequence: CDR1 MGHRA, CDR2 YSYEKL. The CDR3 is 17 amino acids.

The chain combines TRBV29-1 with TRBJ1-3, with TRBD1 matching over 7 bases. Germline-derived CDR1 and CDR2 are SQVTM and ANQGSEA. Unmatched junction bases numbered 2, after V lost 7 bases and J lost 2 bases. The CDR3 spans 12 residues. The CDR3 spells CSGQGTGNTIYF. The CDR3 nucleotides are TGCAGCGGACAGGGAACTGGAAACACCATATATTTT. Together with reference TRBV29-1 and TRBJ1-3, the CDR3 gives the full variable domain: SAVISQKPSRDICQRGTSLTIQCQVDSQVTMMFWYRQQPGQSLTLIATANQGSEATYESGFVIDKFPISRPNLTFSTLTVSNMSPEDSSIYLCSGQGTGNTIYFGEGSWLTVV.

By sample fraction, this clone is medium-sized. V and J are TRBV6-4 and TRBJ2-1; a weak D match, TRBD2 (7 bases). Trimming left V 6 bases short and J 4 bases short, with 13 bases between. CDR3 size: 14 residues. Germline CDR1 and CDR2: MRHNA and SNTAGT. CDR3 in amino acids: CASRQGGEYNEQFF. CDR3 bases: TGTGCCAGCAGACAGGGAGGGGAATACAATGAGCAGTTCTTC.

The chain links TRBV7-2 to TRBJ2-7; perhaps TRBD1 as D (5 bases). V lost 1 base and J lost 0, with 13 bases in between. There are 16 residues in the CDR3. The germline CDR1 and CDR2 sequences are SGHTA and FQGNSA. The CDR3: CASSLGGGLTSYEQYF. CDR3 bases: TGTGCCAGCAGCTTAGGGGGCGGTTTAACCTCCTACGAGCAGTACTTC.

V and J are TRBV6-1 and TRBJ2-1, with a tentative D call TRBD2 (6 bases). CDR1 is MNHNS, CDR2 SASEGT, per germline. There are 16 residues in the CDR3. V was cut by 4 bases and J by 6 bases, with 19 bases left in between. CDR3 amino acids: CASSGTGGRPANEQFF. The CDR3 coding sequence is TGTGCCAGCAGTGGAACTGGAGGGCGACCAGCCAATGAGCAGTTCTTC.

This clone was observed a few times. This chain's CDR3 is CASSQENKGDGNTIYF. The CDR3 nucleotides read TGCGCCAGCAGCCAAGAGAATAAGGGAGACGGAAACACCATATATTTT. This sequence joins TRBV4-3 and TRBJ1-3; no reliable D call. The CDR3 runs 16 residues. The V and J ends lost 0 bases and 4 bases respectively, with 13 bases between them. Germline values: CDR1 LGHNA, CDR2 YSLEER.